Below are 6 T cell receptor beta chains sequenced from a single sample in a study of cytomegalovirus exposure and HLA in healthy donors. The PCR was carried out with 60 Vbeta primers and 13 Jbeta primers. The data were produced by immunoSEQ multiplex PCR, yet TCRdb's version contains in-frame clones alone and is incomplete. The repertoire includes about 110,000 clones, 74% of them detected once, and around 5% sits in the top ten. Input material: PBMCs. The receptors derive from a young man in good health and CMV-seropositive.

This clone occurred once. The rearrangement joins TRBV10-2 to TRBJ2-5, with D perhaps TRBD2 (5 bases). Trimming took 4 bases from V and 1 from J, leaving 13 bases between them. This CDR3 spans 15 amino acids. CDR1 is WSHSY and CDR2 is SAAADI in the germline V gene. In nucleotides, the CDR3 is TGCGCCAGCAGTGGGCGGACTCGGGGCCAAGAGACCCAGTACTTC. Residues: CASSGRTRGQETQYF.

This chain joins TRBV6-6 and TRBJ1-5; weak D call: TRBD1 (5 bases). Trimming left V 6 bases short and J 1 base short, with 7 bases between. The CDR3 extends over 13 amino acids. Germline CDR1 reads MNHNY; CDR2 reads SVGAGI (reference sequence). CDR3 in amino acids: CASSRQSNQPQHF. The CDR3 nucleotides read TGTGCCAGCAGCAGACAGAGCAATCAGCCCCAGCATTTT.

This chain links TRBV2 with TRBJ2-7; D uncertain. V lost 1 base, J lost 3 bases, and 7 bases lay in between. Germline V gene data show CDR1 as SNHLY and CDR2 as FYNNEI. CDR3 length: 13 residues. CDR3 in DNA: TGTGCCAGCAGTGAAGATGGCCTCTACGAGCAGTACTTC. It is translated as CASSEDGLYEQYF.

This clone has only one observation. This sequence joins TRBV5-1 and TRBJ1-1, with TRBD1 as a possible D gene (5 bases). Germline CDR1 SGHRS, CDR2 YFSETQ. The germline V and J ends were trimmed by 0 bases and 1 base, with 10 bases remaining between them. This CDR3 spans 15 amino acids. The CDR3 spells CASSLAGQGNTEAFF. DNA for the CDR3: TGCGCCAGCAGCTTGGCAGGGCAGGGGAACACTGAAGCTTTCTTT.

This clone was seen only once. The CDR3 nucleotides are TGTGCCAGCTCACCGACAGGGGGTGCAGATACGCAGTATTTT. Protein sequence: CASSPTGGADTQYF. The chain carries TRBV18 and TRBJ2-3, with 9 bases lining up with TRBD1. After removal of 3 bases from V and 4 bases from J, the junction contained 2 bases not matched to a gene. The length of the CDR3 is 14 residues. Germline-derived CDR1 and CDR2 are KGHSH and LQKENI.

As for this clone: Distinct nucleotide sequences in the sample also encode this CDR3. This chain connects TRBV7-2 to TRBJ1-1; tentative D call: TRBD1 (5 bases). Germline assignment: CDR1 SGHTA and CDR2 FQGNSA. Trimming removed 6 bases from V and 1 base from J, with 9 bases in between. The CDR3 sequence is 13 residues long. CDR3 in amino acids: CASSFGGNTEAFF. DNA for the CDR3: TGTGCCAGCAGTTTCGGGGGGAACACTGAAGCTTTCTTT.